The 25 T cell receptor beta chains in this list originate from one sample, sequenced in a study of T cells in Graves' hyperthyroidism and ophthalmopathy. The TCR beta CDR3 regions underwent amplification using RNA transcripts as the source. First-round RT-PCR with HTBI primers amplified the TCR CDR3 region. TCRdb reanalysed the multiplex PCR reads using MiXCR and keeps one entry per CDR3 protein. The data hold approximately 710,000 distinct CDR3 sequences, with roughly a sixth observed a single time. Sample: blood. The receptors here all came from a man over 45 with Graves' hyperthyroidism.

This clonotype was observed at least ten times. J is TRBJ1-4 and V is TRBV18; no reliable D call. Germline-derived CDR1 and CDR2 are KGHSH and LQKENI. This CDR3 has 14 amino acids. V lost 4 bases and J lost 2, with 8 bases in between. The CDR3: CASSLQPTNEKLFF. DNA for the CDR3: TGTGCCAGCTCACTCCAACCGACTAATGAAAAACTGTTTTTT. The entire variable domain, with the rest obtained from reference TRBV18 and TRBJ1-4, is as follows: NAGVMQNPRHLVRRRGQEARLRCSPMKGHSHVYWYRQLPEEGLKFMVYLQKENIIDESGMPKERFSAEFPKEGPSILRIQQVVRGDSAAYFCASSLQPTNEKLFFGSGTQLSVL.

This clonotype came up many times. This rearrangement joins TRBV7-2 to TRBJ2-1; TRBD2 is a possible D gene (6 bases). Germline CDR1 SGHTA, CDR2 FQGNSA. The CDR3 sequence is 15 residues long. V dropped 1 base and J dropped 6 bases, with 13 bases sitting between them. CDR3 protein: CASSLGPNGGNEQFF. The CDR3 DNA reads TGTGCCAGCAGCTTAGGTCCTAACGGGGGCAATGAGCAGTTCTTC.

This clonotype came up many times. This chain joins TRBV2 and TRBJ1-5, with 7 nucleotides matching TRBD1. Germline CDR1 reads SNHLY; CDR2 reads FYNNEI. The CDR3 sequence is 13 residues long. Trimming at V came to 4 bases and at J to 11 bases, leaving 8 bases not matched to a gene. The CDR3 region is CASSGTGLGAQHF. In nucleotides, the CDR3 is TGTGCCAGCAGTGGGACAGGCTTAGGGGCCCAGCATTTT. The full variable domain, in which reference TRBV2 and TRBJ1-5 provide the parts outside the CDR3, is EPEVTQTPSHQVTQMGQEVILRCVPISNHLYFYWYRQILGQKVEFLVSFYNNEISEKSEIFDDQFSVERPDGSNFTLKIRSTKLEDSAMYFCASSGTGLGAQHFGDGTRLSIL.

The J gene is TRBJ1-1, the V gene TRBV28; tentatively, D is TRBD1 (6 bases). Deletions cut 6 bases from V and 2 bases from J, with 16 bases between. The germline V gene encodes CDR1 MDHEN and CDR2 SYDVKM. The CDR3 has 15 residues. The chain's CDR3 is CASSLGRGHNTEAFF. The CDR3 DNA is TGTGCCAGCAGCTTAGGCCGGGGGCATAACACTGAAGCTTTCTTT.

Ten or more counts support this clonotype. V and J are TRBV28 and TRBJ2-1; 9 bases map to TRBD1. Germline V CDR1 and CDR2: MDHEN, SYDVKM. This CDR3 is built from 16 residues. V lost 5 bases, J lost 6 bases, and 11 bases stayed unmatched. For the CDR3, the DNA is TGTGCCAGCAGTGCCTCCCGGGACAGGGCCGCCAATGAGCAGTTCTTC. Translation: CASSASRDRAANEQFF.

The CDR3 nucleotides are TGCGCCAGCAGCTTGGGGTATAAGGATGAAAAACTGTTTTTT. This encodes CASSLGYKDEKLFF. The chain carries TRBV5-1 and TRBJ1-4; D remains ambiguous. The germline gives CDR1 SGHRS, CDR2 YFSETQ. This CDR3 comprises 14 residues. The V gene lost 0 bases and the J gene lost 6 bases, with 9 bases spanning the gap.

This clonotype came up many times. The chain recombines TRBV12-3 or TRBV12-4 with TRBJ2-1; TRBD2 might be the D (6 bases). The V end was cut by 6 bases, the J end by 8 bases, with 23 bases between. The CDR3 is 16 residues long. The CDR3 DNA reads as TGTGCCAGCAGCCTCCTTCGGGCGGCGGGAAGAGATGAGCAGTTCTTC. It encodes CASSLLRAAGRDEQFF.

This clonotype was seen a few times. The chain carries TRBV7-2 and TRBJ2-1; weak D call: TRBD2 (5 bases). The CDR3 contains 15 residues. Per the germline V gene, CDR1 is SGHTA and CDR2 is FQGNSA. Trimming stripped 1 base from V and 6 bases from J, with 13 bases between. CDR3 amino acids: CASSLDWRASNEQFF. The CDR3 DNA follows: TGTGCCAGCAGCTTAGACTGGCGGGCGAGCAATGAGCAGTTCTTC.

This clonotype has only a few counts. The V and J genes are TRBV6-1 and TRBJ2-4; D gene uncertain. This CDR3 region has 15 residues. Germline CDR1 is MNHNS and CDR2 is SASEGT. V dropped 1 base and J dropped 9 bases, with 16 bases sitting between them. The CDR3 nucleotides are TGTGCCAGCAGTGAAGACAAGGGAAGGTGGTTCATTCAGTACTTC. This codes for CASSEDKGRWFIQYF.

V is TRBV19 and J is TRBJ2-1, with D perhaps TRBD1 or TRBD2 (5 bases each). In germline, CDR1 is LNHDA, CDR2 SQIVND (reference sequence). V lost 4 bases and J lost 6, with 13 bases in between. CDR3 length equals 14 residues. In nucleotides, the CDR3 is TGTGCCAGTAGTACCAGGGTAGAGGGCAATGAGCAGTTCTTC. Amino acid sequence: CASSTRVEGNEQFF.

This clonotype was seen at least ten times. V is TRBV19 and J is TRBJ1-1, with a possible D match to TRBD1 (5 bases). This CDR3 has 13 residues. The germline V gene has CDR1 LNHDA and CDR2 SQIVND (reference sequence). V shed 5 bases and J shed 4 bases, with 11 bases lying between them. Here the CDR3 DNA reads TGTGCCAGTAGTGGGACGGAGTTCACTGAAGCTTTCTTT. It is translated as CASSGTEFTEAFF.

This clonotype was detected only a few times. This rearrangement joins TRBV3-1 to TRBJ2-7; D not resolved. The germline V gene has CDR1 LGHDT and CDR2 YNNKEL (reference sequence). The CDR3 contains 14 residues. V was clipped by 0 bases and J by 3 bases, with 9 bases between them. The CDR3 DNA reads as TGTGCCAGCAGCCAAGAACGCTTCAGCTACGAGCAGTACTTC. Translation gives CASSQERFSYEQYF.

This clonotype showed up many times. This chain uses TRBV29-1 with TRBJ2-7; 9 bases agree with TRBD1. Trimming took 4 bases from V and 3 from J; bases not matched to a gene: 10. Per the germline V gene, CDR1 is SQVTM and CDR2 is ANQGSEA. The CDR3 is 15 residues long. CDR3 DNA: TGCAGCGTTGTGACTTGGGACAGGGCCTTCTACGAGCAGTACTTC. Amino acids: CSVVTWDRAFYEQYF.

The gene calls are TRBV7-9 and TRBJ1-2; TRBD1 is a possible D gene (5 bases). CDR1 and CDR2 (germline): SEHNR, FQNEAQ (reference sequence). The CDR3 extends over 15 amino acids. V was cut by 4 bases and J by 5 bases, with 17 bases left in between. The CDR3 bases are TGTGCCAGCAGCTCCTCCGGGGCTGGTGGTTATGGCTACACCTTC. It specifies CASSSSGAGGYGYTF.

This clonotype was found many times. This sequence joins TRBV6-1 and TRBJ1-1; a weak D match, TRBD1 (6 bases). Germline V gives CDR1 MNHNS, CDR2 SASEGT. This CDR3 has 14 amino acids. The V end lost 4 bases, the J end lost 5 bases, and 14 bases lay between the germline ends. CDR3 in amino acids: CASSVTGRRTEAFF. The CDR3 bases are TGTGCCAGCAGTGTCACAGGGAGAAGGACTGAAGCTTTCTTT.

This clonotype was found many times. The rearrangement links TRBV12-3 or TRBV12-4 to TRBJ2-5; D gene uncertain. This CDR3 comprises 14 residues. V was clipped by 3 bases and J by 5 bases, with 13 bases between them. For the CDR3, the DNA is TGTGCCAGCAGTTTGTCCGGCATCCAGGAGACCCAGTACTTC. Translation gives CASSLSGIQETQYF.

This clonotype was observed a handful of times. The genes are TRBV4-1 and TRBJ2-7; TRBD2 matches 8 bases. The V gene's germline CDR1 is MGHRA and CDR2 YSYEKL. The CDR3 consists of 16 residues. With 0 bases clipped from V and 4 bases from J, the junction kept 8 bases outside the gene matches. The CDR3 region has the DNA TGCGCCAGCAGCCAAGAACCCTACGGGGGGGAGTACGAGCAGTACTTC. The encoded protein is CASSQEPYGGEYEQYF.

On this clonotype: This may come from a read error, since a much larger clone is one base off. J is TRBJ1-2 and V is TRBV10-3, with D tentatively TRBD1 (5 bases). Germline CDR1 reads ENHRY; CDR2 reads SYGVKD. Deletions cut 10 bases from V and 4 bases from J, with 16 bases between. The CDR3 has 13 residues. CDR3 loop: CATSDRDLYGYTF. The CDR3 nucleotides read TGTGCCACCAGCGACCGGGACCTCTATGGCTACACCTTC.

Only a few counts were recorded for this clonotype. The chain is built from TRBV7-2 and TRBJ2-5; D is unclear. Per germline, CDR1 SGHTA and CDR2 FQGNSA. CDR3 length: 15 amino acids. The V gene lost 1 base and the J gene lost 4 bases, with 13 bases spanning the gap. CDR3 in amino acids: CASSLETYRRETQYF. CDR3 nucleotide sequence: TGTGCCAGCAGCTTAGAGACATACCGGCGAGAGACCCAGTACTTC.

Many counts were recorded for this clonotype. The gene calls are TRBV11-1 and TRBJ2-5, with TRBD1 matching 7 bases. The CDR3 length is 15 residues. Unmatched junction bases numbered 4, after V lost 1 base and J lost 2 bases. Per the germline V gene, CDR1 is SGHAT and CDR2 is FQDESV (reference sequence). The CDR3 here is CASSLGGRGQETQYF. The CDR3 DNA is TGTGCCAGCAGCTTAGGTGGCAGGGGGCAAGAGACCCAGTACTTC.

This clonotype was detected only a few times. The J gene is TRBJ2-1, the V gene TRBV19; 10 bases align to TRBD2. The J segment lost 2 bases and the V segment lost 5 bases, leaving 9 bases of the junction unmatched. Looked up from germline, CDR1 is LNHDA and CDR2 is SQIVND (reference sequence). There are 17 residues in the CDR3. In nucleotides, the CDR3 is TGTGCCAGTAGTCCCCCCGGAAGCGGGAGGGCCTACAATGAGCAGTTCTTC. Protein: CASSPPGSGRAYNEQFF.

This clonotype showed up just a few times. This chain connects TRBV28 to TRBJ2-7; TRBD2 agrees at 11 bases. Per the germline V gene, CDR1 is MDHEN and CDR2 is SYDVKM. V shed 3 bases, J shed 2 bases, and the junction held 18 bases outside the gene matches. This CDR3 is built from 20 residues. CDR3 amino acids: CASSFREISLAGGSAYEQYF. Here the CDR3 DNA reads TGTGCCAGCAGTTTCAGGGAGATCTCCCTAGCGGGAGGTTCGGCCTACGAGCAGTACTTC.

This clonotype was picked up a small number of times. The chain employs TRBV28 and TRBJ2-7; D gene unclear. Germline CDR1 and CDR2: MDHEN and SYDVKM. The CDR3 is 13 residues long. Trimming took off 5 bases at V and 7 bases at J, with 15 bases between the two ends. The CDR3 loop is CASSTGLRQEQYF. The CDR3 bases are TGTGCCAGCAGTACGGGTCTTCGCCAGGAGCAGTACTTC.

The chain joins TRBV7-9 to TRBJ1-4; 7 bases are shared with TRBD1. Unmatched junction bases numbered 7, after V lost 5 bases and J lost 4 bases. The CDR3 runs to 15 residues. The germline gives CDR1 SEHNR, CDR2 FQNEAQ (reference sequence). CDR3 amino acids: CASSPSGQYNEKLFF. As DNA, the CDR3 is TGTGCCAGCAGCCCGTCGGGACAGTATAATGAAAAACTGTTTTTT.

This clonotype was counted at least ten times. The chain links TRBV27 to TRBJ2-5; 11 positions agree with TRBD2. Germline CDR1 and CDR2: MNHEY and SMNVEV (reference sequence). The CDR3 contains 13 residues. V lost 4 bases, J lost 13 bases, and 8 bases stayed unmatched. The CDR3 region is CASSSTLAGVRYF. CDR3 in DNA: TGTGCCAGCAGTTCAACACTAGCGGGAGTTCGGTACTTC.